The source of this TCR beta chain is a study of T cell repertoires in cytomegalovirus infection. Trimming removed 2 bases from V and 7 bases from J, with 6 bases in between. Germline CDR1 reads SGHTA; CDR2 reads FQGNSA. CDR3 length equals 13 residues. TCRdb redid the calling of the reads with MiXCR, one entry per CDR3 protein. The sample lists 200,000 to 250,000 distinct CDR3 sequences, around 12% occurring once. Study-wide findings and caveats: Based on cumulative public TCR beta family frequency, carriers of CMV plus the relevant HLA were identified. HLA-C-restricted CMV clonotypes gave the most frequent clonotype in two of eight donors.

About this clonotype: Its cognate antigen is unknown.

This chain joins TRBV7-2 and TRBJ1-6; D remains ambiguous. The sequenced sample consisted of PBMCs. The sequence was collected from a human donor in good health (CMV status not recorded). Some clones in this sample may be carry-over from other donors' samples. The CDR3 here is CASSLLGNSPLHF. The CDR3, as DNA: TGTGCCAGCAGCTTATTGGGAAATTCACCCCTCCACTTT. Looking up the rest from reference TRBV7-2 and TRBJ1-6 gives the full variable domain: GAGVSQSPSNKVTEKGKDVELRCDPISGHTALYWYRQSLGQGLEFLIYFQGNSAPDKSGLPSDRFSAERTGGSVSTLTIQRTQQEDSAVYLCASSLLGNSPLHFGNGTRLTVT.